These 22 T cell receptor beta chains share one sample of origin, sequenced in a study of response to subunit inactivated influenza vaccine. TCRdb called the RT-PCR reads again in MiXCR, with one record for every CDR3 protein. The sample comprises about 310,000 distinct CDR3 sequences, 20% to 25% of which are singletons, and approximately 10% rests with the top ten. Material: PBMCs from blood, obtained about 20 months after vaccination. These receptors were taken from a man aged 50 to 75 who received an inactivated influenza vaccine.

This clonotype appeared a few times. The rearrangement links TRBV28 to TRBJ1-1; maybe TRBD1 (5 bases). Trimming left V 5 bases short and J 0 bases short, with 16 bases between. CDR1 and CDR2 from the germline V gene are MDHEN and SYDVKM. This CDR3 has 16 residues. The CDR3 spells CASSPPPGQMNTEAFF. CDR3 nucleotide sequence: TGTGCCAGCAGTCCACCCCCCGGACAAATGAACACTGAAGCTTTCTTT. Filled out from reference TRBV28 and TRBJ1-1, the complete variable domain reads DVKVTQSSRYLVKRTGEKVFLECVQDMDHENMFWYRQDPGLGLRLIYFSYDVKMKEKGDIPEGYSVSREKKERFSLILESASTNQTSMYLCASSPPPGQMNTEAFFGQGTRLTVV.

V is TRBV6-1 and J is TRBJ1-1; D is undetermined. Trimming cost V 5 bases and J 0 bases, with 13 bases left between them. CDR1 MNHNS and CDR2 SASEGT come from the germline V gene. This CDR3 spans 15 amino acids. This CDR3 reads CASSHPLMVNTEAFF. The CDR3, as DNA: TGTGCCAGCAGTCATCCCCTAATGGTGAACACTGAAGCTTTCTTT.

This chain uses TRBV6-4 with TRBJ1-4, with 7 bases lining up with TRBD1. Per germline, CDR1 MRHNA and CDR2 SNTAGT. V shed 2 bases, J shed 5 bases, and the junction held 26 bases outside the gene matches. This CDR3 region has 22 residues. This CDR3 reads CASSDPFHPGTDPSPLNEKLFF. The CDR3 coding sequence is TGTGCCAGCAGTGACCCATTCCACCCGGGGACAGATCCCTCCCCGCTCAATGAAAAACTGTTTTTT.

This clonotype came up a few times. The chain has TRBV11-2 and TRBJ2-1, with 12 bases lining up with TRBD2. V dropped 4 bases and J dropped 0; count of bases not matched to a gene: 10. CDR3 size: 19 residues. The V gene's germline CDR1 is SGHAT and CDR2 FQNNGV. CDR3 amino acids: CASSSTWTSGTDSYNEQFF. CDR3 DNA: TGTGCCAGCAGCTCTACCTGGACTAGCGGGACCGACTCCTACAATGAGCAGTTCTTC.

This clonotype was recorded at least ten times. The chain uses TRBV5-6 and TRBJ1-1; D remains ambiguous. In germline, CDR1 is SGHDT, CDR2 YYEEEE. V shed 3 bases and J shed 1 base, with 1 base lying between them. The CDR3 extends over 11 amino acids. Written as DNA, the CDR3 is TGTGCCAGCAGCTGGAACACTGAAGCTTTCTTT. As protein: CASSWNTEAFF.

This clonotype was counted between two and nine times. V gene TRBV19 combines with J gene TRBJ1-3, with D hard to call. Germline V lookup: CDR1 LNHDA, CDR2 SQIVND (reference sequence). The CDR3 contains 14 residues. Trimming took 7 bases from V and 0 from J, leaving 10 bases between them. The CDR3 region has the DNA TGTGCCAGTACAGGACCGCTCTCTGGAAACACCATATATTTT. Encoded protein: CASTGPLSGNTIYF.

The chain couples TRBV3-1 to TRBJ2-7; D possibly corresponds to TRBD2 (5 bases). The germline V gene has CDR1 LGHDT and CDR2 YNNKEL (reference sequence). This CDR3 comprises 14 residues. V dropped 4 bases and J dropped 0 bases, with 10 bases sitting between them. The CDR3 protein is CASSREGSSYEQYF. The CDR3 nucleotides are TGTGCCAGCAGCCGTGAGGGATCCTCCTACGAGCAGTACTTC.

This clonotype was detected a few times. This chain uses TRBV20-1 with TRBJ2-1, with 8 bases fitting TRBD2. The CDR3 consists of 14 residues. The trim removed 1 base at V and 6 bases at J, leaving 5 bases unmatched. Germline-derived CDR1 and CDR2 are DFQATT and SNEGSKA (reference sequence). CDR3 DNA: TGCAGTGCTAGAGCTCTAGCGGGCATCAATGAGCAGTTCTTC. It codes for CSARALAGINEQFF.

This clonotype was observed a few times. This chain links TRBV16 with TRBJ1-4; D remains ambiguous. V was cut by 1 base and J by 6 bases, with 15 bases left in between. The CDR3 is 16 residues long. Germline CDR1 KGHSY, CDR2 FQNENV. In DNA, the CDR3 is TGTGCCAGCAGCCAATTTAGAGGTGGCGGTGATGAAAAACTGTTTTTT. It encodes CASSQFRGGGDEKLFF.

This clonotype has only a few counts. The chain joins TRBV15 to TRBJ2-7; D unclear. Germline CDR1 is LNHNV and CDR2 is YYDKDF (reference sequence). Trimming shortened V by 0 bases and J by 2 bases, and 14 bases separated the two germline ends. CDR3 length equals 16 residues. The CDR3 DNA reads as TGTGCCACCAGCAGAGAGATCGGCGTTAAAACCTACGAGCAGTACTTC. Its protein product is CATSREIGVKTYEQYF.

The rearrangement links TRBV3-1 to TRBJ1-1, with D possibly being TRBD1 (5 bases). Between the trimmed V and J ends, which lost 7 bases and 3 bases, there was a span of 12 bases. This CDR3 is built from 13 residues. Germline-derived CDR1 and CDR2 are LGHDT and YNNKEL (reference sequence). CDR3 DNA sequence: TGTGCCAGCAACATAGGGGATCACACTGAAGCTTTCTTT. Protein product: CASNIGDHTEAFF. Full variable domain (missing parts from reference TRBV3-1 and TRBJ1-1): DTAVSQTPKYLVTQMGNDKSIKCEQNLGHDTMYWYKQDSKKFLKIMFSYNNKELIINETVPNRFSPKSPDKAHLNLHINSLELGDSAVYFCASNIGDHTEAFFGQGTRLTVV.

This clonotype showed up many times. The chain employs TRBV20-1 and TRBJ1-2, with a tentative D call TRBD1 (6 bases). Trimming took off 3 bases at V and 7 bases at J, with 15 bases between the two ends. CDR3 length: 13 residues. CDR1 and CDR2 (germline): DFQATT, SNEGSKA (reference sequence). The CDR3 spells CSASRLGAGGYTF. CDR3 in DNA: TGCAGTGCTAGCCGGTTGGGGGCCGGTGGCTACACCTTC.

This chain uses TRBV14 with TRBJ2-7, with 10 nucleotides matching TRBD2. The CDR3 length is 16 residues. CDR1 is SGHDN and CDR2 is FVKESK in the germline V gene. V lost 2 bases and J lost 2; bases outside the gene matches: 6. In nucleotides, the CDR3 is TGTGCCAGCAGCCAAATCGGACTAGCGGACGCCTACGAGCAGTACTTC. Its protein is CASSQIGLADAYEQYF.

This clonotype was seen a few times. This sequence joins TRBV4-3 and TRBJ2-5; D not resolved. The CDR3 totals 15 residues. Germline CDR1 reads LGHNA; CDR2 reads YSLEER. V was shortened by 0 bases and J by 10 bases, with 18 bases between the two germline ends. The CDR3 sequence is CASSQEAPPRSFQYF. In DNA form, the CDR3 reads TGCGCCAGCAGCCAAGAGGCCCCGCCGAGGAGTTTCCAGTACTTC.

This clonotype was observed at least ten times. The CDR3 nucleotides are TGCGCCAGCAGCCAAGATCTAGGTTTTCGCAATCAGCCCCAGCATTTT. It specifies CASSQDLGFRNQPQHF. The chain recombines TRBV4-1 with TRBJ1-5; D is undetermined. The CDR3 has 16 residues. V was shortened by 0 bases and J by 2 bases, with 11 bases between the two germline ends. Germline-derived CDR1 and CDR2 are MGHRA and YSYEKL.

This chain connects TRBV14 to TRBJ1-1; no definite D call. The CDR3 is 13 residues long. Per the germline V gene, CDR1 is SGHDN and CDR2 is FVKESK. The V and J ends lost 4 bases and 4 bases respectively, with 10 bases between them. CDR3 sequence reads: CASSRGRFTEAFF. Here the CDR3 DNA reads TGTGCCAGCAGCCGCGGACGGTTCACTGAAGCTTTCTTT. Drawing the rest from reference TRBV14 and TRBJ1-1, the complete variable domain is EAGVTQFPSHSVIEKGQTVTLRCDPISGHDNLYWYRRVMGKEIKFLLHFVKESKQDESGMPNNRFLAERTGGTYSTLKVQPAELEDSGVYFCASSRGRFTEAFFGQGTRLTVV.

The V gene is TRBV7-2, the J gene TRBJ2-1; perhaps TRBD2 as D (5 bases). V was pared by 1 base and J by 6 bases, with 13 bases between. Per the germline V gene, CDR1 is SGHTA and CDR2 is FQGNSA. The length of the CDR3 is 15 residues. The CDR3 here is CASSLVFSSLNEQFF. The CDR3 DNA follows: TGTGCCAGCAGCTTAGTCTTTTCTAGCCTCAATGAGCAGTTCTTC. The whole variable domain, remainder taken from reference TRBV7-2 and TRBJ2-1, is GAGVSQSPSNKVTEKGKDVELRCDPISGHTALYWYRQSLGQGLEFLIYFQGNSAPDKSGLPSDRFSAERTGGSVSTLTIQRTQQEDSAVYLCASSLVFSSLNEQFFGPGTRLTVL.

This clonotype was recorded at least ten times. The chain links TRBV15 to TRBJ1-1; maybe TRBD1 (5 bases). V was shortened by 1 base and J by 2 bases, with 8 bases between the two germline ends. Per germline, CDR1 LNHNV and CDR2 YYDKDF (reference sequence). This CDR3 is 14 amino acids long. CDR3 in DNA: TGTGCCACCAGCAGAGTGGGGGACAACACTGAAGCTTTCTTT. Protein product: CATSRVGDNTEAFF.

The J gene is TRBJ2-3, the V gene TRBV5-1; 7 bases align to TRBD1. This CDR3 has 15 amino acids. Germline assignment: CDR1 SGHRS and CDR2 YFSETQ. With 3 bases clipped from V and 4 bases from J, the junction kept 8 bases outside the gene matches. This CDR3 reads CASSWGQLFPDTQYF. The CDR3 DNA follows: TGCGCCAGCAGCTGGGGACAGTTGTTCCCAGATACGCAGTATTTT.

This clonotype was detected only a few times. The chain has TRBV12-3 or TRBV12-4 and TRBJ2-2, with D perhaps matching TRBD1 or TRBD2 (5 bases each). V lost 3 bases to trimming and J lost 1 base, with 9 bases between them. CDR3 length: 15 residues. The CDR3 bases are TGTGCCAGCAGTTTTGGGGGAAGGAACACCGGGGAGCTGTTTTTT. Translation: CASSFGGRNTGELFF.

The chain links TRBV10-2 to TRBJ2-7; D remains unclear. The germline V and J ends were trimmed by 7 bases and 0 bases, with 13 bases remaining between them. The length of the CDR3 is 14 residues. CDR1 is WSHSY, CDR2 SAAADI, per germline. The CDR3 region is CASTGTRSSYEQYF. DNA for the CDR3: TGCGCCAGCACAGGAACCAGGAGCTCCTACGAGCAGTACTTC.

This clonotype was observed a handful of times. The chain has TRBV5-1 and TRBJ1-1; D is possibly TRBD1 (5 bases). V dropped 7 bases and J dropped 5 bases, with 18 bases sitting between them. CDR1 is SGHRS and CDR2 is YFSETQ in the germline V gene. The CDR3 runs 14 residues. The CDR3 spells CASRRGGVGTEAFF. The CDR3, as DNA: TGCGCCAGCCGCCGGGGCGGGGTGGGGACTGAAGCTTTCTTT.